The rows below give T cell receptor beta chains drawn from one sample of a study of CD8 T cells in Susac syndrome. A single record per CDR3 protein comes from TCRdb applying MiXCR to the immunoSEQ multiplex PCR reads. The sample lists approximately 170,000 distinct CDR3 sequences; approximately 94% were seen once. Specimen: CD4+ T cells from PBMCs. All receptors come from a human donor with multiple sclerosis. Both conserved end residues are part of each CDR3. D genes are given only for firm matches. Not every row has a clone size; where given, it reads once, few, many or a size class.

J gene,D gene,V gene,clone size,CDR3 DNA,CDR3 protein
TRBJ2-2,TRBD1,TRBV5-1,NA,TGCGCCAGCAGCCTGGACGGACAGGGGCGGACCGGGGAGCTGTTTTTT,CASSLDGQGRTGELFF
TRBJ2-7,NA,TRBV29-1,NA,TGCAGCGTTGTTGAGGGGGGATACGAGCAGTACTTC,CSVVEGGYEQYF
TRBJ2-7,NA,TRBV11-2,NA,TGTGCCAGCAGCTTAGGGGTACGATCCTCCTACGAGCAGTACTTC,CASSLGVRSSYEQYF
TRBJ1-1,NA,TRBV5-4,NA,TGTGCCAGCAGCTCTGGGTCGGGGTGGATTGTTTCTGAAGCTTTCTTT,CASSSGSGWIVSEAFF
TRBJ2-5,NA,TRBV12-3/TRBV12-4,NA,TGTGCCAGCAGGGCCGGGACTCCCAATGGTGAGACCCAGTACTTC,CASRAGTPNGETQYF
TRBJ2-3,TRBD2,TRBV4-3,NA,TGCGCCAGCAGCCAATCCCTCAGCGGGACCCTCACAGATACGCAGTATTTT,CASSQSLSGTLTDTQYF
TRBJ2-2,TRBD1,TRBV5-4,NA,TGTGCCAGCAGTTCAGACAGGGGGGCCGGGGAGCTGTTTTTT,CASSSDRGAGELFF
TRBJ2-2,NA,TRBV19,NA,TGTGCCAGTAGTTTGACAGGGAACACCGGGGAGCTGTTTTTT,CASSLTGNTGELFF
TRBJ1-5,NA,TRBV18,NA,TGTGCCAGCTCACCCTACCGAGAGCAGCAGCCCCAGCATTTT,CASSPYREQQPQHF
TRBJ1-1,NA,TRBV9,NA,TGTGCCAGCAGCGTAGCCCTCCCCTGGGACACTGAAGCTTTCTTT,CASSVALPWDTEAFF
TRBJ2-7,NA,TRBV7-9,NA,TGTGCCAGCAGCTTGGCAGGATTCGGCGAGCAGTACTTC,CASSLAGFGEQYF
TRBJ2-7,NA,TRBV7-2,NA,TGTGCCAGCAGCTCGTGGGACTCTGCCTACGAGCAGTACTTC,CASSSWDSAYEQYF
TRBJ1-1,TRBD1,TRBV24-1,once,TGTGCCACCAGTGATACGAGAGACAGGGGGTCTGAAGCTTTCTTT,CATSDTRDRGSEAFF
TRBJ2-6,NA,TRBV5-6,NA,TGTGCCAGCAGCCTACGACTGAACTCTGGGGCCAACGTCCTGACTTTC,CASSLRLNSGANVLTF
TRBJ2-3,NA,TRBV20-1,NA,TGCAGTGCTCCCTGGGCCAGGACCTCCGCGCAGTATTTT,CSAPWARTSAQYF
TRBJ1-4,TRBD1,TRBV15,NA,TGTGCCACCAGCCTCGGGACAGAAGGAAAACTGTTTTTT,CATSLGTEGKLFF
TRBJ2-1,NA,TRBV20-1,NA,TGCAGTGCAGGACTCTTTAGAAATGAGCAGTTCTTC,CSAGLFRNEQFF
TRBJ1-1,TRBD1,TRBV24-1,NA,TGTGCCACCAGTGATGTACAGGGGGGAGCTTTCTTT,CATSDVQGGAFF
TRBJ1-1,NA,TRBV7-9,NA,TGTGCCAGCAGCTGGGGCAGTGAAGCCTTCTTT,CASSWGSEAFF
TRBJ2-4,TRBD1,TRBV7-8,NA,TGTGCCAGCAGCCCTTGGGACAGGGGAAACATTCAGTACTTC,CASSPWDRGNIQYF
TRBJ2-7,NA,TRBV3-1,NA,TGTGCCAGCAGCCAAGAGGGTGGGGGCTCAAACTCCTACGAGCAGTACTTC,CASSQEGGGSNSYEQYF
TRBJ1-1,NA,TRBV6-4,NA,TGTGCCAGCACCGAGGGGGGCAGAGCTTTCTTT,CASTEGGRAFF
TRBJ2-2,NA,TRBV2,NA,TGTGCCAGCAGTGGTGTTGTGAACACCGGAGAGCTGTTTTTT,CASSGVVNTGELFF
TRBJ2-5,NA,TRBV20-1,NA,TGCAGTGCCGAGGTCGAGTCCTCACAAGAGACCCAGTACTTC,CSAEVESSQETQYF
TRBJ2-7,NA,TRBV12-3/TRBV12-4,NA,TGTGCCAGCAGTTTGGGGCGGTCATACGAGCAGTACTTC,CASSLGRSYEQYF
TRBJ2-7,TRBD2,TRBV6-2/TRBV6-3,NA,TGTGCCAGCAGTGGACTAGCGGGTAACTACGAGCAGTACTTC,CASSGLAGNYEQYF
TRBJ2-7,TRBD1,TRBV28,NA,TGTGCCAGCAGGCGAGGGGGCTTCATCTACGAGCAGTACTTC,CASRRGGFIYEQYF
TRBJ2-1,NA,TRBV6-5,once,TGTGCCAGCAGTTACTCGTGGGACACTGGGAATGAGCAGTTCTTC,CASSYSWDTGNEQFF
TRBJ2-7,NA,TRBV20-1,NA,TGCAGTGCTAGCAACTCGTACGAGCAGTACTTC,CSASNSYEQYF
TRBJ2-1,TRBD2,TRBV10-3,NA,TGTGCCATCAGTCCGGGACTAGCGGTAAATGAGCAGTTCTTC,CAISPGLAVNEQFF
TRBJ2-3,TRBD2,TRBV5-4,NA,TGTGCCAGCAGCTTGGCCCGGGCGGGAGGAGGTGATACGCAGTATTTT,CASSLARAGGGDTQYF
TRBJ2-3,TRBD2,TRBV19,NA,TGTGCCAGTAGTGGGACTAGCGGAAGCTCTAGCACAGATACGCAGTATTTT,CASSGTSGSSSTDTQYF
TRBJ1-3,NA,TRBV7-9,NA,TGTGCCAGCAGCCCCACGGTCTCTGGAAACACCATATATTTT,CASSPTVSGNTIYF
TRBJ2-2,NA,TRBV29-1,NA,TGCAGCGCAACTACTAGAAACACCGGGGAGCTGTTTTTT,CSATTRNTGELFF
TRBJ2-1,NA,TRBV5-1,NA,TGCGCCAGCAGCCTACGACTGCTAGCTAAAGCTTCCTACAATGAGCAGTTCTTC,CASSLRLLAKASYNEQFF
TRBJ2-7,NA,TRBV18,NA,TGTGCCAGCTCACCTCCGAGGGTCGGCACCTACGAGCAGTACTTC,CASSPPRVGTYEQYF
TRBJ2-7,NA,TRBV12-3/TRBV12-4,NA,TGTGCCAGCAGTTTGTCTGGCGACTACGAGCAGTACTTC,CASSLSGDYEQYF
TRBJ1-5,NA,TRBV29-1,NA,TGCAGCGCCAGGGGAGGTAGCAATCAGCCCCAGCATTTT,CSARGGSNQPQHF
TRBJ2-2,TRBD1,TRBV30,NA,TGTGCCTGGAGTGTACACACAGGGGGTACCGGGGAGCTGTTTTTT,CAWSVHTGGTGELFF
TRBJ2-1,NA,TRBV30,NA,TGTGCCTGGAGTGTACGTCCAGGCGTCAAGCAGTTCTTC,CAWSVRPGVKQFF
TRBJ1-2,NA,TRBV15,once,TGTGCCACCAGCAGAGATCTCGGGTTTAGCTACACCTTC,CATSRDLGFSYTF